These 6 T cell receptor beta chains share one sample of origin, sequenced in a study of human thymus T cells. Generated by immunoSEQ multiplex PCR, the TCRdb table keeps only in-frame clones and is missing some. The sample has 120,000 or so clones, around 94% seen once; the top ten hold 0.02% to 0.03%. Resections that were taken during corrective heart surgery supplied the thymus tissue. Sequenced material: thymus tissue. The source of these receptors is a boy under two years old with a congenital heart defect but otherwise immunologically healthy.

The V gene is TRBV11-3, the J gene TRBJ2-5; 15 positions match TRBD2. V lost 5 bases and J lost 10; bases outside the gene matches: 11. CDR1 is SGHNT and CDR2 is YENEEA in the germline V gene. This CDR3 has 16 residues. The CDR3 protein is CASSRGGTSGGKGQYF. Written as DNA, the CDR3 is TGTGCCAGCAGCAGAGGCGGGACTAGCGGGGGGAAGGGCCAGTACTTC.

The rearrangement uses TRBV10-2 and TRBJ2-3; 8 bases line up with TRBD2. The CDR3 totals 18 residues. Germline CDR1 and CDR2: WSHSY and SAAADI. The junction had 14 bases not matched to a gene; V was cut back by 0 bases and J by 6 bases. The DNA of the CDR3 is TGCGCCAGCAGTGAGTCGACTCGGCGAGCGGGGGCCCCGGATACGCAGTATTTT. Its translation is CASSESTRRAGAPDTQYF.

The chain has TRBV5-6 and TRBJ1-2; D gene unclear. V lost 4 bases and J lost 3, with 13 bases in between. There are 14 residues in the CDR3. Germline V gene lookup returns CDR1 SGHDT and CDR2 YYEEEE. CDR3 bases: TGTGCCAGCAGCCCAGAGGAGGGAGACTATGGCTACACCTTC. This sequence encodes CASSPEEGDYGYTF.

The J gene is TRBJ2-1, the V gene TRBV5-6; D gene unclear. The V end was cut by 0 bases, the J end by 7 bases, with 8 bases between. This CDR3 is 13 amino acids long. The V gene's germline CDR1 is SGHDT and CDR2 YYEEEE. The CDR3 protein is CASSLAVENEQFF. The CDR3 region has the DNA TGTGCCAGCAGCTTGGCCGTGGAAAATGAGCAGTTCTTC.

The J gene is TRBJ2-3, the V gene TRBV5-4; 13 positions match TRBD2. Germline CDR1 reads SGHNT; CDR2 reads YYREEE (reference sequence). The CDR3 is 19 amino acids. Trimming took 4 bases from V and 0 from J; bases not matched to a gene: 11. The CDR3 is CASSGTGLAGTSSTDTQYF. CDR3 nucleotides: TGTGCCAGCAGCGGAACGGGACTAGCGGGGACATCTAGCACAGATACGCAGTATTTT.

This chain uses TRBV12-5 with TRBJ2-2, with 8 bases matching TRBD1. V was clipped by 1 base and J by 1 base; unmatched bases: 5. This CDR3 spans 17 amino acids. Germline CDR1 and CDR2: LGHNT and FRNRAP. As DNA, the CDR3 is TGTGCTAGTGGTTTGGGGGGACAGGACATGAACACCGGGGAGCTGTTTTTT. Translation: CASGLGGQDMNTGELFF.